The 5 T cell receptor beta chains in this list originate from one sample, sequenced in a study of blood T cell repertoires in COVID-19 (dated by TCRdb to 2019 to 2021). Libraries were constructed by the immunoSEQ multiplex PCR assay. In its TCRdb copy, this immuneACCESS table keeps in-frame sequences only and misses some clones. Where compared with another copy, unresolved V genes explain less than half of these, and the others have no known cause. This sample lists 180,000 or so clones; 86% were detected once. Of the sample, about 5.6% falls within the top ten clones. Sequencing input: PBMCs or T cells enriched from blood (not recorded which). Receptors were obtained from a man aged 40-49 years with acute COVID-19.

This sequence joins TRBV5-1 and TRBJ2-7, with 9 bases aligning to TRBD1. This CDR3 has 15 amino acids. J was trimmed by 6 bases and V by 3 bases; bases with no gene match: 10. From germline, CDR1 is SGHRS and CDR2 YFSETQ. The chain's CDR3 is CASSSAGQGESEQYF. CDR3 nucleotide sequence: TGCGCCAGCAGCTCGGCGGGACAGGGAGAGTCCGAGCAGTACTTC.

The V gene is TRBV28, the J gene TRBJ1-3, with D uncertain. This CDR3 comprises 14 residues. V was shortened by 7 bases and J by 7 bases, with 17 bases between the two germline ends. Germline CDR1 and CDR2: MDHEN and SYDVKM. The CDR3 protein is CASNGEEGRNTIYF. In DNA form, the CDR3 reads TGTGCCAGCAACGGGGAAGAGGGCCGGAACACCATATATTTT.

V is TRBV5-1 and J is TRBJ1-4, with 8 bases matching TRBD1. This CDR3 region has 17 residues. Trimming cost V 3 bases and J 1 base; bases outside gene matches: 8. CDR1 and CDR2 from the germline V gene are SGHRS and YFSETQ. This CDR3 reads CASSYDRGGVTNEKLFF. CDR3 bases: TGCGCCAGCAGCTACGACAGGGGAGGGGTAACTAATGAAAAACTGTTTTTT.

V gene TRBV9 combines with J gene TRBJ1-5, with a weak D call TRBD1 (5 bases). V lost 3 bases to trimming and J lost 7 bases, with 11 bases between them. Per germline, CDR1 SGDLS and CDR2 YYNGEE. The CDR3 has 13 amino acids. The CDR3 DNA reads TGTGCCAGCAGCGGCAGGGAAGGGCAGCCCCAGCATTTT. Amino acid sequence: CASSGREGQPQHF.

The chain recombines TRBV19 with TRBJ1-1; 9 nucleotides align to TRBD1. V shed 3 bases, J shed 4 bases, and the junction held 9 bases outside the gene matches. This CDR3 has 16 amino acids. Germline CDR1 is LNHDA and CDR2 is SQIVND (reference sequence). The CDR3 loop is CASSIRSQQGATEAFF. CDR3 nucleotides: TGTGCCAGTAGTATCCGTTCTCAACAGGGGGCCACTGAAGCTTTCTTT.